Given below is one T cell receptor (beta chain) in context. Its specificity is unknown. Assay: immunoSEQ multiplex PCR; the TCRdb copy retains only in-frame clones and omits some. The table lists under 95,000 clones, roughly four fifths of them singletons. The sample is drawn from a study of radiotherapy plus CTLA-4 blockade in lung cancer. Study context: Objective response rate was around 20%; disease control rate, about 28%. Study findings and constraints: Tumor-derived TCR clones expanded in blood after radiotherapy plus ipilimumab.

The CDR3 is 11 residues long. Germline CDR1 and CDR2: SQVTM and ANQGSEA. Deletions cut 4 bases from V and 7 bases from J, with 10 bases between. Chemo-refractory metastatic non-small-cell lung cancer patients were treated with focal radiation plus CTLA-4 blockade with ipilimumab. The clonotype originates from a human donor with non-small cell lung cancer who had stable disease on radiotherapy plus ipilimumab. Specimen: peripheral blood, collected from a patient treated with radiotherapy plus ipilimumab. The chain combines TRBV29-1 with TRBJ1-2; D uncertain. The CDR3 sequence is CSVGGSGGYTF. The CDR3 DNA reads TGCAGCGTTGGAGGGTCCGGTGGCTACACCTTC.